This T cell receptor (beta chain) appears in the sequencing data of a study of T cells expressing NK-cell markers. Study-level information: Beta-chain profiling covered CD3+CD56+NKG2C+, CD3+CD56+NKG2C- and CD3+CD56-NKG2C+ sorted subsets. Of eight sequenced donors, seven were HCMV-seropositive and one HCMV-seronegative. Broader study findings: Uncertainty persisted over the HCMV specificity of expanded NKG2C+ T cell clones.

There are 14 residues in the CDR3. Looked up from germline, CDR1 is MRHNA and CDR2 is SNTAGT. The authors made TCR beta cDNA libraries by 5'RACE template switching. This switching added a universal primer site and UMIs. TCRdb reanalyzed the 5' RACE reads, giving one entry per CDR3 protein sequence and no DNA. This repertoire includes about 30,000 distinct CDR3 sequences. In the case of this clonotype: What it recognizes is unknown.

This TCR was recovered from a woman aged 18-69 years in good health. V gene TRBV6-4 combines with J gene TRBJ2-2; as DNA is missing, the TRBD1 call by TCRdb cannot be tested. The sequenced material came from blood T cells: a sorted CD56 or NKG2C T cell subset, CD4+ or CD8+ T cells, or bulk PBMC T cells (not recorded which). The CDR3 region is CASSPRGETGELFF.